The clone carrying this T cell receptor (beta chain) was found a few times. V dropped 2 bases and J dropped 7; count of bases not matched to a gene: 3. Germline V gene lookup returns CDR1 MNHEY and CDR2 SVGAGI. CDR3 length: 16 residues. This entry comes from a study of T cells in Graves' hyperthyroidism and ophthalmopathy. The source material, RNA transcripts, was used to amplify TCR beta CDR3 regions. Using the HTBI primer set, a first-round RT-PCR was run on the TCR CDR3. TCRdb itself ran the multiplex PCR reads through MiXCR, one entry per CDR3 protein. The table records 750,000 to 900,000 distinct CDR3 sequences, roughly 37% of them present only once.

The gene calls are TRBV6-5 and TRBJ2-2, with 14 positions matching TRBD2. Sequencing was done on a sample of blood. The origin of this receptor is a young man with Graves' hyperthyroidism. Here the CDR3 DNA reads TGTGCCAGCAGTTACGGGACTAGCGGGGGTATCGGGGAGCTGTTTTTT. It encodes CASSYGTSGGIGELFF.